The clone carrying this T cell receptor beta chain appeared a few times. Its antigen is not known. Within Nashville, Tennessee resided all donors, each a Caucasian adult. From CD4+ cells came CD45RA+ naive and CD45RA-negative memory subsets. The source of the sample is a study of shared clonotypes between healthy human individuals. The wider study: Each donor contributed plates that comprised three CD4 naive, three CD4 memory, two CD8 naive and one CD8 memory. Study outcomes and limitations: Genetic and exposure-history diversity was limited by the small donor number.

Germline V gene lookup returns CDR1 SGHDT and CDR2 YYEEEE. The CDR3 extends over 12 amino acids. Deletions cut 7 bases from V and 5 bases from J, with 9 bases between. Clones were read by immunoSEQ multiplex PCR, and TCRdb kept only the in-frame ones, dropping some. This repertoire shows approximately 980,000 clones, roughly 72% found once; its top ten account for approximately 1.5%. Sequenced input: memory CD4+ T cells sorted from blood. The subset here: CD45RA-negative fraction. The TCR was taken from a man between 18 and 29 years old in good health. The chain uses TRBV5-6 and TRBJ2-2; D is perhaps TRBD2 (7 bases). This CDR3 reads CASGRGTGELFF. Here the CDR3 DNA reads TGTGCCAGCGGGAGGGGGACCGGGGAGCTGTTTTTT.